This T cell receptor beta chain was sequenced during a study of memory CD4+ T cells and cytomegalovirus serostatus. Assay: immunoSEQ multiplex PCR; the TCRdb copy retains only in-frame clones and omits some. The sample yields 61,000 or so clones, over 70% seen once. This CDR3 is built from 13 residues. J was trimmed by 7 bases and V by 8 bases; bases with no gene match: 8. Germline CDR1 MNHNS, CDR2 SASEGT. Single viable CD3+CD4+CD8-CD45RO+ cells were sorted as the memory CD4+ T cells. This receptor was taken from an adult in good health and CMV-seronegative. Some clones in this sample may be carry-over from other donors' samples. Sequencing was carried out using memory CD4+ T cells from blood. The V and J genes are TRBV6-1 and TRBJ2-5; 9 bases align to TRBD2. The CDR3 region is CASLREGLSTQYF. As DNA, the CDR3 is TGTGCCAGCCTGCGGGAGGGGCTTTCGACCCAGTACTTC.